This T cell receptor beta chain was profiled in a study of blood T cell repertoires in COVID-19. Study-level information: The United States, Italy and Spain were the sources of the acute and convalescent COVID-19 samples.

This CDR3 has 15 residues. Trimming at V came to 5 bases and at J to 1 base, leaving 5 bases not matched to a gene. From germline, CDR1 is LNHDA and CDR2 SQIVND (reference sequence). TCRdb's copy holds only in-frame clones and misses some; the assay was immunoSEQ multiplex PCR. The profile shows 50,000 to 60,000 clones, roughly 90% of them singletons. This chain connects TRBV19 to TRBJ1-2; 9 positions agree with TRBD1. The sample comprised peripheral blood. The origin of this receptor is a woman of 80 years or more with acute or convalescent COVID-19. The CDR3 region has the DNA TGTGCCAGTAGTCCCCGGGACAGGGTTAACTATGGCTACACCTTC. Its translation: CASSPRDRVNYGYTF.